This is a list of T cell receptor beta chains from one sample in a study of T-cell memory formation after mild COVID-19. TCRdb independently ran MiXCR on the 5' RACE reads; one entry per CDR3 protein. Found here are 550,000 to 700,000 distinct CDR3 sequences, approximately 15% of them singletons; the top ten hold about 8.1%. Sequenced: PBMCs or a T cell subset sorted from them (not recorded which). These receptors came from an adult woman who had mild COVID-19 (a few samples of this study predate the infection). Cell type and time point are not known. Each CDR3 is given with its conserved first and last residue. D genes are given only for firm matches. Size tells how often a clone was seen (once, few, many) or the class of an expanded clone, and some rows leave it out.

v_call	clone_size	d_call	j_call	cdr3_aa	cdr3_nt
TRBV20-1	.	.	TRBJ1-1	CSAPQYTEAFF	TGCAGTGCTCCACAGTACACTGAAGCTTTCTTT
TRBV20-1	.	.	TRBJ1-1	CSASESTEAFF	TGCAGTGCGTCGGAGAGCACTGAAGCTTTCTTT
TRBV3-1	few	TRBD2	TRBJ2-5	CASSPGWRAGEQETQYF	TGTGCCAGCAGCCCCGGATGGAGAGCGGGGGAACAAGAGACCCAGTACTTC
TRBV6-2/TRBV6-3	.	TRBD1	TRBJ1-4	CASSSNRGRNEKLFF	TGTGCCAGCAGCAGCAACAGGGGGCGGAATGAAAAACTGTTTTTT
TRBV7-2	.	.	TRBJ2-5	CASSLGHPSETQYF	TGTGCCAGCAGCTTAGGACATCCGAGCGAGACCCAGTACTTC
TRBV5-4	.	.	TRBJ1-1	CASSFYPTGNTEAFF	TGTGCCAGCAGCTTTTACCCCACAGGAAACACTGAAGCTTTCTTT
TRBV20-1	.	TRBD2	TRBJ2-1	CSAFGRPVLQFF	TGCAGTGCTTTCGGGAGGCCGGTTTTGCAGTTCTTC
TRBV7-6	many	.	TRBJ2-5	CASSLGVTQETQYF	TGTGCCAGCAGCTTAGGTGTTACACAAGAGACCCAGTACTTC
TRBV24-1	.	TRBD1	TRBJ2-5	CATSGGGRGETQYF	TGTGCCACCAGTGGAGGGGGCAGAGGGGAGACCCAGTACTTC
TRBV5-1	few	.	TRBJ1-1	CASSLDLGGNTEAFF	TGCGCCAGCAGCTTGGACCTCGGGGGGAACACTGAAGCTTTCTTT
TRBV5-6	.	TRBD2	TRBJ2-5	CASSFWTSGKETQYF	TGTGCCAGCAGCTTCTGGACTAGCGGCAAAGAGACCCAGTACTTC
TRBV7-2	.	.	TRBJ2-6	CASSLRMSGANVLTF	TGTGCCAGCAGCCTAAGGATGTCTGGGGCCAACGTCCTGACTTTC
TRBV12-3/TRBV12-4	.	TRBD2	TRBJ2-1	CASRGGLAGGASSYNEQFF	TGTGCCAGCAGGGGAGGACTAGCGGGGGGTGCAAGCTCCTACAATGAGCAGTTCTTC